Listed below are T cell receptor beta chains from one sample, sequenced in a study of T cells in Graves' hyperthyroidism and ophthalmopathy. TCRdb recomputed calls from the multiplex PCR reads with MiXCR, one row per CDR3 protein. Of fewer than 900,000 distinct CDR3 sequences in the sample, around 20% were seen once. The source material was blood. The source is a woman aged 45-60 years with Graves' hyperthyroidism that later progressed to Graves' ophthalmopathy. CDR3s include the opening cysteine and the closing phenylalanine or tryptophan. The D gene is left open where the match is weak. The listing skips clone size in some rows; elsewhere it reads once, few, many or a size class.

>TRBV30|.|few|TRBJ1-5|15
TGTGCCTGGAGTGTAGGAAATAGGAGGGAACAGCCCCAGCATTTT
CAWSVGNRREQPQHF
>TRBV20-1|TRBD2|.|TRBJ2-5|14
TGCAGTGCTAGTAGGACTAGCGGGGGGAAGACCCAGTACTTC
CSASRTSGGKTQYF
>TRBV13|.|.|TRBJ1-4|14
TGTGCCAGCAGTGTAGGCCGTGGGAGGGAAAAACTGTTTTTT
CASSVGRGREKLFF
>TRBV20-1|.|many|TRBJ2-3|12
TGCAGTGCATCACTAGAGACAGATACGCAGTATTTT
CSASLETDTQYF
>TRBV5-1|TRBD2|.|TRBJ2-5|15
TGCGCCAGCACCCGGGTGGCGGGGGGACAAGAGACCCAGTACTTC
CASTRVAGGQETQYF
>TRBV5-4|.|.|TRBJ1-2|13
TGTGCCAGCAGTCGGACCGTCCCGGGTGGCTACACCTTC
CASSRTVPGGYTF
>TRBV7-9|.|.|TRBJ1-5|16
TGTGCCAGCAGCTTTTCGTCAGCCGATTTGAATCAGCCCCAGCATTTT
CASSFSSADLNQPQHF
>TRBV19|.|.|TRBJ2-1|12
TGTGCCAGTAGTATAGAGTGGGGTGAGCAGTTCTTC
CASSIEWGEQFF
>TRBV20-1|.|few|TRBJ2-7|13
TGCAGTGCAGCAGACGACAGATACTACGAGCAGTACTTC
CSAADDRYYEQYF
>TRBV30|.|few|TRBJ1-3|12
TGTGCCTGGGGTCCCAATGGAAACACCATATATTTT
CAWGPNGNTIYF
>TRBV2|TRBD1|many|TRBJ1-1|14
TGTGCCAGCAGTGCGGGACAGTTGAACACTGAAGCTTTCTTT
CASSAGQLNTEAFF
>TRBV7-9|.|few|TRBJ1-2|14
TGTGCCAGCAGCTTAGGGGACCTTAACTATGGCTACACCTTC
CASSLGDLNYGYTF
>TRBV13|TRBD2|many|TRBJ2-5|17
TGTGCCAGCAGCTACTCGACTAACCCTCTCGGGGGGGAGACCCAGTACTTC
CASSYSTNPLGGETQYF
>TRBV6-2/TRBV6-3|.|.|TRBJ1-2|14
TGTGCCAGCAGTCCGACAGCAATTAACTATGGCTACACCTTC
CASSPTAINYGYTF
>TRBV29-1|.|.|TRBJ1-2|13
TGCAGCGTTGAAAGGGGAGGGCCGTATGGCTACACCTTC
CSVERGGPYGYTF
>TRBV12-3/TRBV12-4|TRBD1|many|TRBJ2-7|15
TGTGCCAGCAGCACTCCGGGACAGGCTTTGGGGGAGCAGTACTTC
CASSTPGQALGEQYF
>TRBV27|.|few|TRBJ1-3|16
TGTGCCAGCAGTTTATCGGGCCCGGGGAAGGGGAACACCATATATTTT
CASSLSGPGKGNTIYF
>TRBV20-1|.|once|TRBJ2-3|14
TGCAGTGCTAGAGATGCGCAGGGTGGAGATACGCAGTATTTT
CSARDAQGGDTQYF
>TRBV27|TRBD1|once|TRBJ2-7|13
TGTGCCAGCAGCCCCGACAGGGGGTCCGAGCAGTACTTC
CASSPDRGSEQYF
>TRBV30|.|many|TRBJ2-7|12
TGTGCCTGGAAAGGGGATCCCTACGAGCAGTACTTC
CAWKGDPYEQYF
>TRBV14|.|.|TRBJ2-2|14
TGTGCCAGCAGCCAAGATCCAGGGCCCGGGGAGCTGTTTTTT
CASSQDPGPGELFF
>TRBV3-1|.|many|TRBJ2-1|14
TGTGCCAGCAGCCAAAAGGGGCGAGTCAATGAGCAGTTCTTC
CASSQKGRVNEQFF
>TRBV6-9|TRBD1|.|TRBJ1-2|16
TGTGCCAGCAGTTTGAACCGGGACAGGGCTAACTATGGCTACACCTTC
CASSLNRDRANYGYTF
>TRBV19|TRBD1|few|TRBJ1-2|14
TGTGCCAGTAGTACCCGGACAGGGGACGTTGGCTACACCTTC
CASSTRTGDVGYTF
>TRBV15|TRBD1|few|TRBJ1-1|14
TGTGCCACCAGCAAGACAGGGGGCAACACTGAAGCTTTCTTT
CATSKTGGNTEAFF